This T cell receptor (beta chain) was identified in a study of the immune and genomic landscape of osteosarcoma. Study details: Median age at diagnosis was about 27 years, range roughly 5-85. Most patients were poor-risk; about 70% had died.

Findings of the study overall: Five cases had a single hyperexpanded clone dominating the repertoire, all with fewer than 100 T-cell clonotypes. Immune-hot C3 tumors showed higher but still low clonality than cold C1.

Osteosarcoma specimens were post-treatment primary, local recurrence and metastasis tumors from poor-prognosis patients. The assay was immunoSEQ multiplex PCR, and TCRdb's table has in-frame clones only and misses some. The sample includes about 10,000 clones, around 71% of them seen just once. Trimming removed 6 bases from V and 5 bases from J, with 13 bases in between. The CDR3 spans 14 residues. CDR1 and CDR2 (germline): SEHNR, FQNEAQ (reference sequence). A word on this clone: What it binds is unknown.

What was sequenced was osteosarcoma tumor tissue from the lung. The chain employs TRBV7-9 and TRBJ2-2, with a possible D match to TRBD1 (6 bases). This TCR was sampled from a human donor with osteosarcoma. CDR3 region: CASSEQGPTGELFF. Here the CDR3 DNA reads TGTGCCAGCAGTGAACAGGGTCCGACCGGGGAGCTGTTTTTT.